This T cell receptor beta chain was recorded in a study of cytomegalovirus exposure and HLA in healthy donors. The wider study: The same platform used for the approximately 700 first-cohort repertoires was also used for the approximately 120 validation repertoires, as a later analysis reported.

The study's findings and limits: The authors confirmed in vitro that a few CMV-associated chains were specific for CMV antigens.

The CDR3 covers 14 residues. Trimming removed 8 bases at V and 0 bases at J, with 11 bases between. Germline-derived CDR1 and CDR2 are MNHNS and SASEGT. A note on this clone: Antigen unknown.

The table came from immunoSEQ multiplex PCR; TCRdb's copy has only in-frame clones and leaves some out. The sample includes about 150,000 clones, around nine tenths of them seen just once. This TCR was sampled from a man aged 18 to 30 in good health and CMV-seronegative. The material sequenced was PBMCs. V usage is TRBV6-1 and J usage is TRBJ1-3; tentatively, D is TRBD1 (5 bases). The DNA for the CDR3 is TGTGCCAGCGCCGTGGACACCTCTGGAAACACCATATATTTT. This translates into CASAVDTSGNTIYF.